These 26 T cell receptor beta chains were sequenced from one sample in a study of T cell repertoires in cytomegalovirus infection. Which antigens these TCRs recognize remains unknown. A single record per CDR3 protein comes from TCRdb applying MiXCR to the reads. The sample contains roughly 70,000 distinct CDR3 sequences, around 20% of which appear only once. Source: CD8+ T cells from cultured PBMCs, taken from culture after CMV antigen stimulation. The receptor source for this set is a human donor in good health (CMV status not recorded). Some clones in this sample may be carry-over from other donors' samples.

V gene TRBV7-9 combines with J gene TRBJ2-3; D call uncertain. CDR3 length: 16 amino acids. Between the trimmed V and J ends, which lost 5 bases and 2 bases, there was a span of 17 bases. Germline V gene lookup returns CDR1 SEHNR and CDR2 FQNEAQ (reference sequence). The CDR3 sequence: CASSDGNLVFTDTQYF. The DNA for the CDR3 is TGTGCCAGCAGCGACGGTAATTTGGTATTCACAGATACGCAGTATTTT.

In its sample, this clonotype was seen a few times. The junction shows a germline mismatch at one end, possibly a read error. This chain connects TRBV12-5 to TRBJ1-6; no definite D call. Germline V CDR1 and CDR2: LGHNT, FRNRAP. CDR3 length: 15 amino acids. The CDR3 bases are TGTGCTAGTGGTTTGGGAGACACATGGAATTCACGCCTCCACTTT. Amino acids: CASGLGDTWNSRLHF. Filled out from reference TRBV12-5 and TRBJ1-6, the complete variable domain reads DARVTQTPRHKVTEMGQEVTMRCQPILGHNTVFWYRQTMMQGLELLAYFRNRAPLDDSGMPKDRFSAEMPDATLATLKIQPSEPRDSAVYFCASGLGDTWNSRLHFGNGTRLTVT.

This clonotype has more than one count but fewer than ten. This chain uses TRBV25-1 with TRBJ1-1, with 8 bases identical to TRBD1. This CDR3 spans 13 amino acids. Germline-derived CDR1 and CDR2 are MGHDK and SYGVNS. The J segment lost 6 bases and the V segment lost 5 bases, leaving 5 bases of the junction unmatched. The CDR3 coding sequence is TGTGCCAGCAGTCGACAGGGGTTGTCTGAAGCTTTCTTT. It yields the protein CASSRQGLSEAFF. Variable domain in full (rest from reference TRBV25-1 and TRBJ1-1): EADIYQTPRYLVIGTGKKITLECSQTMGHDKMYWYQQDPGMELHLIHYSYGVNSTEKGDLSSESTVSRIRTEHFPLTLESARPSHTSQYLCASSRQGLSEAFFGQGTRLTVV.

V usage is TRBV7-8 and J usage is TRBJ2-7; maybe TRBD1 (6 bases). The CDR3 covers 14 residues. From germline, CDR1 is SGHVS and CDR2 FQNEAQ. Trimming stripped 7 bases from V and 0 bases from J, with 13 bases between. The CDR3 bases are TGTGCCAGCAAGCCCGAGGGGGACTCCTACGAGCAGTACTTC. Residues: CASKPEGDSYEQYF.

This clonotype was counted once. The chain couples TRBV12-3 or TRBV12-4 to TRBJ1-2; unclear D gene. The length of the CDR3 is 13 residues. V dropped 6 bases and J dropped 3 bases, with 11 bases sitting between them. The CDR3 reads CASSTTEDYGYTF. In DNA, the CDR3 is TGTGCCAGCAGCACTACAGAGGACTATGGCTACACCTTC.

This chain links TRBV6-2 or TRBV6-3 with TRBJ2-5, with D possibly TRBD2 on 5 matching bases. V gave up 2 bases and J gave up 4 bases, with 8 bases separating them. This CDR3 is 13 amino acids long. Per the germline V gene, CDR1 is MNHEY and CDR2 is SVGEGT. Here the CDR3 DNA reads TGTGCCAGCAGTTACCTTGGGAGAGAGACCCAGTACTTC. As protein: CASSYLGRETQYF.

This clonotype has a count of ten or more. V usage is TRBV7-8 and J usage is TRBJ2-1; TRBD1 matches at 9 bases. Germline V CDR1 and CDR2: SGHVS, FQNEAQ. With V trimmed by 5 bases and J by 7 bases, 6 bases remained unmatched. The CDR3 is 14 residues long. In DNA form, the CDR3 reads TGTGCCAGCAGCGACCGGGACAGGGCGAATGAGCAGTTCTTC. Translated: CASSDRDRANEQFF.

For the CDR3, the DNA is TGTGCCAGCCGTAACCTGGCAAACCAAGAGACCCAGTACTTC. This gives the protein CASRNLANQETQYF. This rearrangement joins TRBV7-4 to TRBJ2-5; D gene uncertain. This CDR3 contains 14 residues. CDR1 and CDR2 (germline): SGHVT, SQSDAQ. V was pared by 8 bases and J by 0 bases, with 13 bases between.

This clonotype turned up a few times. V usage is TRBV4-1 and J usage is TRBJ2-2; 9 bases map to TRBD1. CDR3 length: 18 amino acids. Germline V lookup: CDR1 MGHRA, CDR2 YSYEKL. V shed 4 bases, J shed 0 bases, and the junction held 9 bases outside the gene matches. In DNA, the CDR3 is TGCGCCAGCAGCCTAACGGGGACAGGGACATCGAACACCGGGGAGCTGTTTTTT. The encoded protein is CASSLTGTGTSNTGELFF.

The chain links TRBV19 to TRBJ1-2; a weak D match, TRBD1 (5 bases). This CDR3 contains 15 residues. Trimming took 3 bases from V and 0 from J, leaving 11 bases between them. Germline V CDR1 and CDR2: LNHDA, SQIVND (reference sequence). In nucleotides, the CDR3 is TGTGCCAGTAGTATTATTGACAGCGCTAACTATGGCTACACCTTC. Its translation is CASSIIDSANYGYTF.

Only a few counts were recorded for this clonotype. V and J are TRBV7-2 and TRBJ1-1; D unclear. Germline loops: CDR1 SGHTA, CDR2 FQGNSA. There are 11 residues in the CDR3. V lost 6 bases and J lost 7, with 9 bases in between. The CDR3 spells CASSTRGEAFF. CDR3 DNA: TGTGCCAGCAGTACCCGGGGTGAAGCTTTCTTT.

This clonotype was seen a handful of times. The chain uses TRBV4-1 and TRBJ2-7, with 11 bases aligning to TRBD2. This CDR3 is built from 16 residues. Germline CDR1 and CDR2: MGHRA and YSYEKL. The V segment lost 2 bases and the J segment 4 bases; nucleotides outside the gene matches: 7. CDR3 amino acids: CASSQPSGGTKYEQYF. The CDR3 DNA is TGCGCCAGCAGCCAACCTAGCGGGGGGACCAAATACGAGCAGTACTTC.

This rearrangement joins TRBV19 to TRBJ1-5; no clear D. Germline CDR1 reads LNHDA; CDR2 reads SQIVND (reference sequence). V gave up 4 bases and J gave up 3 bases, with 16 bases separating them. The CDR3 extends over 16 amino acids. DNA of the CDR3: TGTGCCAGTAGTACCCCTAGAGAAGGAATCAATCAGCCCCAGCATTTT. Encoded protein: CASSTPREGINQPQHF.

The chain joins TRBV4-1 to TRBJ1-2, with a weak D call TRBD1 (6 bases). The CDR3 consists of 15 residues. The germline V and J ends were trimmed by 0 bases and 0 bases, with 8 bases remaining between them. Germline lookup yields CDR1 MGHRA and CDR2 YSYEKL. DNA for the CDR3: TGCGCCAGCAGCCAAGACGGACAGTCTAACTATGGCTACACCTTC. It codes for CASSQDGQSNYGYTF.

This clonotype was seen a few times. The gene calls are TRBV4-1 and TRBJ1-4; 8 bases are a match to TRBD1. Germline-derived CDR1 and CDR2 are MGHRA and YSYEKL. The CDR3 spans 18 residues. Trimming took 0 bases from V and 2 from J; bases not matched to a gene: 8. The CDR3 region is CASSQEIGAGGTNEKLFF. For the CDR3, the DNA is TGCGCCAGCAGCCAAGAAATTGGGGCAGGGGGCACTAATGAAAAACTGTTTTTT.

This clonotype was observed a few times. The gene calls are TRBV7-8 and TRBJ1-3; D possibly corresponds to TRBD1 (5 bases). CDR3 length equals 13 residues. Germline CDR1 is SGHVS and CDR2 is FQNEAQ. V was clipped by 1 base and J by 6 bases, with 7 bases between them. The CDR3 DNA sequence: TGTGCCAGCAGCTTAGGGGGACTAAACACCATATATTTT. It is translated as CASSLGGLNTIYF.

This clonotype was seen more than once but under ten times. The chain couples TRBV7-9 to TRBJ1-3; no clear D gene. The CDR3 extends over 17 amino acids. Germline-derived CDR1 and CDR2 are SEHNR and FQNEAQ (reference sequence). V was shortened by 6 bases and J by 2 bases, with 20 bases between the two germline ends. This chain's CDR3 is CASRDRRLPGAGNTIYF. CDR3 DNA sequence: TGTGCCAGCAGGGACCGACGACTACCGGGTGCTGGAAACACCATATATTTT. Drawing the rest from reference TRBV7-9 and TRBJ1-3, the complete variable domain is DTGVSQNPRHKITKRGQNVTFRCDPISEHNRLYWYRQTLGQGPEFLTYFQNEAQLEKSRLLSDRFSAERPKGSFSTLEIQRTEQGDSAMYLCASRDRRLPGAGNTIYFGEGSWLTVV.

The sample holds many counts of this clonotype. This chain links TRBV20-1 with TRBJ2-3; 8 nucleotides match TRBD2. Germline CDR1 is DFQATT and CDR2 is SNEGSKA (reference sequence). V lost 0 bases, J lost 3 bases, and 2 bases stayed unmatched. CDR3 length equals 14 residues. The CDR3 DNA reads TGCAGTGCTAGAGACCCGGGGGGGACAGATACGCAGTATTTT. This gives the protein CSARDPGGTDTQYF.

The sample holds a few counts of this clonotype. The chain has TRBV6-2 or TRBV6-3 and TRBJ1-1; weak D call: TRBD1 (5 bases). Trimming took off 4 bases at V and 8 bases at J, with 8 bases between the two ends. The CDR3 runs to 11 residues. The germline CDR1 and CDR2 sequences are MNHEY and SVGEGT. For the CDR3, the DNA is TGTGCCAGCAGTTCCGAGGGGGAAGCTTTCTTT. Residues: CASSSEGEAFF.

The chain uses TRBV7-2 and TRBJ2-7; possible D gene TRBD2, 6 bases. V lost 1 base and J 2 bases, leaving 15 bases between the germline ends. The germline CDR1 and CDR2 sequences are SGHTA and FQGNSA. The CDR3 runs to 16 residues. The CDR3 protein is CASSLVGRETPYEQYF. The CDR3 DNA reads TGTGCCAGCAGCTTAGTCGGTCGGGAGACTCCCTACGAGCAGTACTTC.

This chain links TRBV7-6 with TRBJ1-1; D is unresolved. V lost 2 bases to trimming and J lost 3 bases, with 10 bases between them. CDR3 length: 14 amino acids. The germline CDR1 and CDR2 sequences are SGHVS and FNYEAQ. CDR3 in DNA: TGTGCCAGCAGCTTAAAATATTCGGACACTGAAGCTTTCTTT. Its translation: CASSLKYSDTEAFF.

The chain recombines TRBV6-2 or TRBV6-3 with TRBJ1-2, with 8 bases matching TRBD1. V was pared by 4 bases and J by 6 bases, with 7 bases of the junction left unmatched. The CDR3 contains 14 residues. The V gene's germline CDR1 is MNHEY and CDR2 SVGEGT. CDR3 sequence (DNA): TGTGCCAGCAGTTCGACAGGGGAGGCAGATGGCTACACCTTC. Its protein is CASSSTGEADGYTF.

This clonotype was counted a few times. This chain joins TRBV7-2 and TRBJ2-4; TRBD1 matches at 7 bases. The CDR3 contains 16 residues. V lost 5 bases and J lost 0; bases outside the gene matches: 7. CDR1 is SGHTA and CDR2 is FQGNSA in the germline V gene. CDR3 sequence (DNA): TGTGCCAGCAGCCTCGGGACAGAACTAGCCAAAAACATTCAGTACTTC. It specifies CASSLGTELAKNIQYF.

The V gene is TRBV4-3, the J gene TRBJ1-5; possible D gene TRBD1, 5 bases. Germline loops: CDR1 LGHNA, CDR2 YSLEER. This CDR3 region has 15 residues. Trimming stripped 0 bases from V and 1 base from J, with 7 bases between. The CDR3 DNA reads as TGCGCCAGCAGCCAAGAAAAGGGGAGCAATCAGCCCCAGCATTTT. Translation: CASSQEKGSNQPQHF.

The table lists this clonotype with many counts. V gene TRBV6-5 combines with J gene TRBJ2-7; D may be TRBD2 (6 bases). This CDR3 is built from 14 residues. Germline V lookup: CDR1 MNHEY, CDR2 SVGAGI. V gave up 3 bases and J gave up 3 bases, with 12 bases separating them. CDR3 protein: CASSYGQGGYEQYF. The DNA of the CDR3 is TGTGCCAGCAGTTATGGCCAGGGAGGCTACGAGCAGTACTTC.

In this sample, this clonotype turned up a few times. The chain carries TRBV24-1 and TRBJ2-1; TRBD1 matches at 9 bases. The CDR3 has 16 residues. The V gene end was trimmed by 3 bases and the J gene end by 8 bases; junction bases not matched to a gene: 10. The V gene's germline CDR1 is KGHDR and CDR2 SFDVKD. CDR3: CATSDLGQGRSDEQFF. CDR3 nucleotide sequence: TGTGCCACCAGTGATCTTGGACAGGGGAGGTCCGATGAGCAGTTCTTC.